This T cell receptor beta chain was profiled in a study of blood T cell repertoires in COVID-19. Study-wide background: Some COVID-19 samples were acute and others convalescent; all came from the United States, Italy and Spain.

V dropped 3 bases and J dropped 8; count of bases not matched to a gene: 4. Germline V lookup: CDR1 MGHRA, CDR2 YSYEKL. The CDR3 spans 13 residues. As originally analysed: By means of reference gene primer amplification, nucleated cell counts were estimated. Libraries were prepared by immunoSEQ multiplex PCR; TCRdb keeps only in-frame clonotypes and omits some of them. V and J calls and clone size are given by that table; D and trimming were obtained from the DNA. The sample lists about 160,000 clones, around 82% occurring once. This chain links TRBV4-1 with TRBJ2-1, with TRBD1 matching over 7 bases. The sequencing sample was made of peripheral blood. The receptor's source is a woman aged 40 to 55 with COVID-19, enrolled during active disease. The CDR3 nucleotides are TGCGCCAGCAGCCAGACAGGGATCTATGAGCAGTTCTTC. It specifies CASSQTGIYEQFF.